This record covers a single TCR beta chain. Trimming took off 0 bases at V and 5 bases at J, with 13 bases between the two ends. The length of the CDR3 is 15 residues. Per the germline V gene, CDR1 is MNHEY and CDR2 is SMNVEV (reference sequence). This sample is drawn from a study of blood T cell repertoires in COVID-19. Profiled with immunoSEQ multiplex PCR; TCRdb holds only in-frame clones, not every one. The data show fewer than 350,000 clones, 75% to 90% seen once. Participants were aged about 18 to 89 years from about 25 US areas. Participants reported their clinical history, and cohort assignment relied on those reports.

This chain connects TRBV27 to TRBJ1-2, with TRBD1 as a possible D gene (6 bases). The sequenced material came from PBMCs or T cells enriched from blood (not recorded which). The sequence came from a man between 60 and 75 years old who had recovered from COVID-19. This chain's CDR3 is CASSLSGDTPYGYTF. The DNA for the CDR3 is TGTGCCAGCAGTTTATCAGGGGACACTCCTTATGGCTACACCTTC.